The rows below give T cell receptor beta chains drawn from one sample of a study of cytomegalovirus exposure and HLA in healthy donors. The protocol was immunoSEQ multiplex PCR, while the TCRdb copy is restricted to in-frame clones and leaves out a portion. The repertoire consists of some 90,000 clones, with 81% occurring once and the leading ten covering approximately 10%. The sample taken for sequencing was PBMCs. The source is a human donor in good health. The CDR3 runs from the conserved cysteine through the conserved F or W.

J gene	V gene	CDR3 length	CDR3 protein
TRBJ1-1	TRBV6-5	15	CASGRYRQANTEAFF
TRBJ1-5	TRBV28	15	CASSFSDRRNQPQHF
TRBJ2-7	TRBV25-1	11	CATRSSYEQYF
TRBJ2-1	TRBV5-8	14	CASPWTSVYNEQFF
TRBJ2-5	TRBV28	11	CASSLSETQYF
TRBJ1-3	TRBV28	16	CASSFLQGRSGNTIYF
TRBJ1-3	TRBV6-6	15	CATRNSPDSGNTIYF
TRBJ2-7	TRBV11-1	14	CASSLQVGTYEQYF
TRBJ2-1	TRBV7-9	13	CASTGNPYNEQFF
TRBJ1-5	TRBV5-1	16	CASSSDPVQGNQPQHF
TRBJ2-7	TRBV30	13	CAWSLQGGAQQYF
TRBJ1-5	TRBV30	15	CAWSVLRGSNQPQHF
TRBJ2-1	TRBV9	16	CASSVEGGSSYNEQFF
TRBJ2-7	TRBV27	13	CASSRDRSYEQYF
.	TRBV7-2	17	CASSRLNSGGAAYEQYF
TRBJ2-5	TRBV10-3	17	CAISTPRGRGGQETQYF
.	TRBV5-1	13	CASSSQTGGEQYF
TRBJ2-1	TRBV5-4	15	CASSLSSGSHNEQFF
TRBJ2-7	TRBV4-1	15	CASSQNPEIPYEQYF
TRBJ1-6	TRBV27	15	CASSFDVKGSSPLHF
TRBJ1-1	TRBV7-3	14	CASSLMGGLAETFF
TRBJ1-2	TRBV18	18	CASSPQRGPAESDYGYTF
TRBJ2-1	TRBV10-3	14	CAIAGGGPDNEQFF
TRBJ1-1	TRBV6-5	13	CASSYLGSTEAFF
TRBJ1-1	TRBV7-8	12	CASRQGNTEAFF
TRBJ1-1	TRBV7-8	12	CASSFSTDKAFF
TRBJ2-3	TRBV7-2	16	CASSLGAGVGADTQYF
TRBJ2-3	TRBV27	15	CASSRLLGGADTQYF
TRBJ2-1	TRBV7-2	16	CASSLGGTSGDNEQFF